These T cell receptor beta chains were read from a single sample in a study of blood T cell repertoires in COVID-19. Sequenced by immunoSEQ multiplex PCR; TCRdb stores in-frame clones only, minus some. The profile shows approximately 250,000 clones, roughly 90% of them singletons. Specimen: PBMCs or T cells enriched from blood (not recorded which). The receptors stem from a young woman who had recovered from COVID-19. The CDR3 runs from the conserved cysteine through the conserved F or W. A D gene is named only where the DNA matches it firmly. Clone size is not always given. Where it is, it says once, few, many or a class for expanded clones.

J	D	size	V	DNA	CDR3
TRBJ2-5	TRBD2	.	TRBV7-2	TGTGCCAGCAGTTTCCAGCGGGGGGGAGAGACCCAGTACTTC	CASSFQRGGETQYF
TRBJ1-3	TRBD1	once	TRBV28	TGTGCCAGCAGTTTATCCCTTCCCGACAGGGGGTCTGGAAACACCATATATTTT	CASSLSLPDRGSGNTIYF
TRBJ1-2	.	.	TRBV27	TGTGCCAGCAGTCTAAAGGGGTCCTATGGCTACACCTTC	CASSLKGSYGYTF
TRBJ1-2	.	.	TRBV5-1	TGCGCCAGCAGCCTGAGTCCAGGGGCCTCGAGTGGCTACACCTTC	CASSLSPGASSGYTF
TRBJ1-6	.	.	TRBV5-1	TGCGCCAGCAGCTTGGAACGGACAAATTCACCCCTCCACTTT	CASSLERTNSPLHF
TRBJ2-3	.	.	TRBV27	TGTGCCAGCAGTTTGGCAGGGCGGGGTGGCACAGATACGCAGTATTTT	CASSLAGRGGTDTQYF
TRBJ1-1	.	.	TRBV30	TGTGCCTGGACCCGGGGGGGGGCGACTGAAGCTTTCTTT	CAWTRGGATEAFF
TRBJ2-1	TRBD2	.	TRBV3-1/TRBV3-2	TGTGCCAGCAGCCAAACGTACCTTACTAGCGGGAGCAATGAGCAGTTCTTC	CASSQTYLTSGSNEQFF
TRBJ2-5	.	.	TRBV18	TGTGCCAGCTCACCTCCAAGCGGCTCCCAGTACTTC	CASSPPSGSQYF
TRBJ1-2	.	.	TRBV12-3/TRBV12-4	TGTGCCAGCACCCGGGGGGGGGCTGGCGGCTACACCTTC	CASTRGGAGGYTF
TRBJ2-5	TRBD1	.	TRBV7-2	TGTGCCAGCAGCCTATCTAGACAGGGGGGAGAGACCCAGTACTTC	CASSLSRQGGETQYF
TRBJ2-2	.	.	TRBV28	TGTGCCAGCAGTTTATTTAGCCTGGATAGGAACACCGGGGAGCTGTTTTTT	CASSLFSLDRNTGELFF
TRBJ2-3	TRBD2	.	TRBV11-3	TGTGCCAGCAGCCGACGACTAGCGGGGGGGCCGACAGATACGCAGTATTTT	CASSRRLAGGPTDTQYF
TRBJ1-1	.	few	TRBV28	TGTGCCAGCAGTTTTAAACAGGTTTACACTGAAGCTTTCTTT	CASSFKQVYTEAFF
TRBJ2-3	.	few	TRBV10-3	TGTGCCATCAGCCGGGACTCAATCAAACCAGATACGCAGTATTTT	CAISRDSIKPDTQYF
TRBJ2-3	TRBD2	.	TRBV10-3	TGTGCCACTAAGTCGAGACTAGCGGGGGGGCTATCGAATACGCAGTATTTT	CATKSRLAGGLSNTQYF
TRBJ1-5	TRBD1	.	TRBV27	TGTGCCAGCAGGACATATCAGGGGGACAATCAGCCCCAGCATTTT	CASRTYQGDNQPQHF
TRBJ2-5	.	.	TRBV4-2	TGTGCCAGCAGCCAAGTCGGGACTTCGGAGACCCAGTACTTC	CASSQVGTSETQYF
TRBJ2-2	TRBD2	.	TRBV6-5	TGTGCCAGCAGTTACGGAGGACTAGCGGGAGCCGGGGAGCTGTTTTTT	CASSYGGLAGAGELFF
TRBJ1-2	TRBD1	.	TRBV4-1	TGCGCCAGCAGCCAGGACCGGGACAGAAGATTCTATGGCTACACCTTC	CASSQDRDRRFYGYTF
TRBJ2-7	.	.	TRBV18	TGTGCCAGCTCACCACGGCAGGGGAGCTCCTACGAGCAGTACTTC	CASSPRQGSSYEQYF
TRBJ2-7	TRBD2	.	TRBV3-1/TRBV3-2	TGTGCCAGCAGCCAAGGGGCTAGCGGGGCTTTCTCCTACGAGCAGTACTTC	CASSQGASGAFSYEQYF
TRBJ2-1	.	.	TRBV7-9	TGTGCCAGCAGCTCACAGGGATCTATGTACAATGAGCAGTTCTTC	CASSSQGSMYNEQFF
TRBJ1-2	.	.	TRBV13	TGTGCCAGCAGCTTAGGTGACGGAGACTATGGCTACACCTTC	CASSLGDGDYGYTF
TRBJ1-4	.	once	TRBV5-1	TGCGCCAGCAGCTTGGTTGGGGAGCTACTGTTTTTT	CASSLVGELLFF
TRBJ2-1	.	once	TRBV13	TGTGCCAGCAGCGTCAGCGAGAACTCCTACAATGAGCAGTTCTTC	CASSVSENSYNEQFF
TRBJ1-5	.	.	TRBV28	TGTGCCAGCATCCCCGGGGGGGGTTCGAGCAATCAGCCCCAGCATTTT	CASIPGGGSSNQPQHF
TRBJ1-5	TRBD1	.	TRBV18	TGTGCCAGCTCACCGGCGACAGGGGAAAATCAGCCCCAGCATTTT	CASSPATGENQPQHF
TRBJ2-7	TRBD2	.	TRBV5-6	TGTGCCAGCAGCTTGTTGAGCGGGAGGACCGAGCAGTACTTC	CASSLLSGRTEQYF
TRBJ1-2	TRBD1	once	TRBV4-3	TGCGCCAGCAGCCAAGACAGGGGGCGCGGTGGCTACACCTTC	CASSQDRGRGGYTF
TRBJ1-3	.	.	TRBV4-3	TGCGCCAGCAGCCAAGATCGTGGGGGGGCGAGTGGAAACACCATATATTTT	CASSQDRGGASGNTIYF
TRBJ1-1	TRBD1	.	TRBV7-2	TGTGCCAGCAGCTTATTAGGACAGGGATATTTTACAGCTTTCTTT	CASSLLGQGYFTAFF
TRBJ1-4	.	.	TRBV14	TGTGCCAGCAGCCAAAGGGGGTGGGGAAAACTGTTTTTT	CASSQRGWGKLFF
TRBJ2-1	TRBD1	.	TRBV10-1	TGCGCCAGCAGTGGATTCACAGGGGGCTGGGAGAATGAGCAGTTCTTC	CASSGFTGGWENEQFF
TRBJ1-1	TRBD1	.	TRBV6-5	TGTGCCAGCAGTTACGACAGGGGTAGGGCTGAAGCTTTCTTT	CASSYDRGRAEAFF
TRBJ2-2	.	few	TRBV9	TGTGCCAGCAGACCTACAGGGTATTCCGGGGAGCTGTTTTTT	CASRPTGYSGELFF
TRBJ1-2	TRBD1	.	TRBV2	TGTGCCAGCAGTGAGGGAAGGGGGCGCGATGGCTACACCTTC	CASSEGRGRDGYTF
TRBJ2-1	.	.	TRBV11-2	TGTGCCATCAAGGGGCCCCTGTCTAATGAGCAGTTCTTC	CAIKGPLSNEQFF
TRBJ1-1	TRBD1	.	TRBV28	TGTGCCAGCGCACCAAGGGGGCAGGGGAACACTGAAGCTTTCTTT	CASAPRGQGNTEAFF
TRBJ2-1	.	.	TRBV27	TGTGCCAGCAGTTTCACCCCCAGGGGATACAATGAGCAGTTCTTC	CASSFTPRGYNEQFF
TRBJ2-1	.	.	TRBV11-2	TGTGCCAGCAGATATCCCGCGGGACCCTACAATGAGCAGTTCTTC	CASRYPAGPYNEQFF
TRBJ1-2	.	.	TRBV7-2	TGTGCCAGCAGCTTCAGGCTTATCTATGGCTACACCTTC	CASSFRLIYGYTF
TRBJ1-1	.	.	TRBV5-1	TGCGCCAGCAGCCGCGTGGAGGGTAACACTGAAGCTTTCTTT	CASSRVEGNTEAFF
TRBJ2-7	TRBD2	.	TRBV6-2/TRBV6-3	TGTGCCAGCAGCCGGGGGGGCAGGTCCTACGAGCAGTACTTC	CASSRGGRSYEQYF
TRBJ1-1	.	.	TRBV18	TGTGCCAGCTCTCCAGGGCCCACTGAAGCTTTCTTT	CASSPGPTEAFF
TRBJ2-3	.	.	TRBV9	TGTGCCAGCAGCGTAGGACCAGCGGATACGCAGTATTTT	CASSVGPADTQYF
TRBJ2-7	TRBD1	once	TRBV4-3	TGCGCCAGCAGCCCGTTTTCCGGGACAGGGTTCAACGAGCAGTACTTC	CASSPFSGTGFNEQYF
TRBJ1-3	TRBD1	.	TRBV18	TGTGCCAGCTCACCACCGGGACAGGGGGCAAACACCATATATTTT	CASSPPGQGANTIYF
TRBJ1-1	.	.	TRBV19	TGTGCCAGTAGTATTTTCGTTGGCGGGGACGTTGGGGGCACTGAAGCTTTCTTT	CASSIFVGGDVGGTEAFF
TRBJ1-5	.	few	TRBV28	TGTGCCAGCAGTACAGGTTTGGAGCCCCAGCATTTT	CASSTGLEPQHF
TRBJ2-1	TRBD2	.	TRBV28	TGTGCCAGCAGCAAAGTTCTAGCGGGAGGGCCTTTATGGTTCTTC	CASSKVLAGGPLWFF
TRBJ2-4	TRBD2	.	TRBV6-4	TGTGCCAGCAGTGAGGGGACTAGCGGGCTAGCCAAAAACATTCAGTACTTC	CASSEGTSGLAKNIQYF
TRBJ2-3	TRBD2	.	TRBV18	TGTGCCAGCTCACGGGACTACACAGATACGCAGTATTTT	CASSRDYTDTQYF
TRBJ2-5	TRBD2	.	TRBV2	TGTGCCAGCAGTACAACCGGGACTAGCCCCCACTCGGAGCACTTC	CASSTTGTSPHSEHF
TRBJ1-4	.	.	TRBV2	TGTGCCAGCAGGGAACGGGAAAAGAATGAAAAACTGTTTTTT	CASREREKNEKLFF
TRBJ2-3	TRBD2	.	TRBV5-4	TGTGCCAGCAGCAAAGCGGGGGGGACTCTAGATACGCAGTATTTT	CASSKAGGTLDTQYF
TRBJ2-7	.	.	TRBV24-1	TGTGCCACTTCAGCTGGAGGGCCTGCCTACGAGCAGTACTTC	CATSAGGPAYEQYF
TRBJ1-6	.	.	TRBV12-3/TRBV12-4	TGTGCCAGCAGTCGACTAGGGGAATCACCCCTCCACTTT	CASSRLGESPLHF
TRBJ1-2	TRBD1	.	TRBV7-9	TGTGCCAGCAGCGCACAGGGGAATAGTAATGGCTACACCTTC	CASSAQGNSNGYTF